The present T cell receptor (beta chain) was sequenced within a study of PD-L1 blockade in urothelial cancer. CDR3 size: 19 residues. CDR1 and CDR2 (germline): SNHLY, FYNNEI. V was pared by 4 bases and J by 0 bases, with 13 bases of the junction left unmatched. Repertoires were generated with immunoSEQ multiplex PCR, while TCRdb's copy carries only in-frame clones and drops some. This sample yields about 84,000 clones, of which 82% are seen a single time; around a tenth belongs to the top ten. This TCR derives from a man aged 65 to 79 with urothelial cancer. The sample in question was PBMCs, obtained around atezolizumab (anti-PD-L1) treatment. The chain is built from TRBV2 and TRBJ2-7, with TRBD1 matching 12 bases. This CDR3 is CASSGQGGQGARSSYEQYF. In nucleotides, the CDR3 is TGTGCCAGCAGTGGACAAGGGGGACAGGGGGCCAGGAGCTCCTACGAGCAGTACTTC.